This TCR beta chain was recovered during a study of T cell responses to AZD1222 COVID-19 vaccine. General study points: There were vaccine-associated CD4 TCRs across spike, dominant at 160-218 and 743-854. Repertoires were obtained only post-peak T cell response.

Worth noting for this clone: What it recognizes is unknown.

Trimming stripped 3 bases from V and 0 bases from J, with 12 bases between. The germline V gene encodes CDR1 GTSNPN and CDR2 SVGIG (reference sequence). This CDR3 comprises 14 residues. Using immunoSEQ multiplex PCR, the repertoire was profiled, and TCRdb retains in-frame clones only, with some absent. Among approximately 170,000 clones listed, over 75% were seen once. The sequence derives from an adult in good health. Sequences were derived from peripheral blood, sampled on day 0 of AZD1222 vaccination. The chain employs TRBV30 and TRBJ2-7, with TRBD1 as a possible D gene (6 bases). The chain's CDR3 is CAWSWGQYSYEQYF. The DNA for the CDR3 is TGTGCCTGGAGCTGGGGGCAATACTCCTACGAGCAGTACTTC.